The source of this T cell receptor beta chain is a study of technical replicates of blood from several donors. The assay was immunoSEQ multiplex PCR, and TCRdb's table has in-frame clones only and misses some. This sample has 70,000 or so clones, with roughly 91% found just once. Sequencing was done on a sample of T cells isolated from PBMCs. This TCR came from a human donor in good health. Some clones in this sample may be carry-over from other donors' samples.

For the CDR3, the DNA is TGTGCCAGCAGTGAACCGGGGTATAGCAATCAGCCCCAGCATTTT. Its protein is CASSEPGYSNQPQHF. The gene calls are TRBV2 and TRBJ1-5; D is undetermined. This CDR3 is 15 amino acids long. The V gene's germline CDR1 is SNHLY and CDR2 FYNNEI. V lost 2 bases to trimming and J lost 0 bases, with 8 bases between them.